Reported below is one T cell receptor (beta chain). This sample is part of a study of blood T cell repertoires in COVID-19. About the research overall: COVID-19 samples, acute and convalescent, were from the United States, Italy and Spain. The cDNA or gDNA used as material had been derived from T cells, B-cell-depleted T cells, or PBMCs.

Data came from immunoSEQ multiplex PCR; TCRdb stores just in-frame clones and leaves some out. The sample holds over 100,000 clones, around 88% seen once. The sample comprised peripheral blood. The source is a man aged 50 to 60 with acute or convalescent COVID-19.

For the CDR3, the DNA is TGTGCCAGCTCACCAGGTCAGGGTCCAAACTACGAGCAGTACTTC. Translation gives CASSPGQGPNYEQYF. This chain uses TRBV28 with TRBJ2-7, with D possibly TRBD1 on 5 matching bases. Trimming left V 8 bases short and J 3 bases short, with 20 bases between. In germline, CDR1 is MDHEN, CDR2 SYDVKM. There are 15 residues in the CDR3.